This T cell receptor (beta chain) originates from a study of T cell repertoires in cytomegalovirus infection. Across the whole study: Well-studied HLA-B-restricted epitopes and recently identified HLA-C-restricted epitopes of CMV were both used in the study. From public TCR beta signatures came an indication of both CMV infection and matching HLA type. Regarding the study as a whole: CMV-specific TCR beta clonotypes restricted by HLA-C dominated the ex vivo response.

As for this clonotype: Its antigen is unknown.

The CDR3 runs to 15 residues. The V gene's germline CDR1 is DFQATT and CDR2 SNEGSKA (reference sequence). V was pared by 6 bases and J by 1 base, with 15 bases between. MiXCR, run by TCRdb on the reads, gives a single entry per CDR3 protein. There are 640,000 or so distinct CDR3 sequences in the sample; around 30% occur only once, and 15% to 20% lies in the top ten. The clonotype originates from a human donor in good health (CMV status not recorded). Some clones in this sample may be carry-over from other donors' samples. This chain joins TRBV20-1 and TRBJ1-4; D gene unclear. Source: cultured PBMCs, taken from culture after CMV antigen stimulation. Here the CDR3 reads CSASRPTGTNEKLFF. The CDR3, as DNA: TGCAGTGCCTCAAGACCGACGGGAACTAATGAAAAACTGTTTTTT.